The next 17 T cell receptor beta chains were all read from a single sample in a study of T-cell memory formation after mild COVID-19 (dated by TCRdb to about 2021). Library prep was done by 5' RACE. For sequencing, an Illumina NovaSeq 6000 was employed. TCRdb reworked the public reads: Q25 trimming with fastp, MiXCR clone assembly, productive beta chains retained. Rows matching on CDR3 protein sequence are summarized as one entry with the most common DNA and genes. The sample has some 70,000 distinct CDR3 sequences on record, over 15% of them singletons. The leading ten clones occupy 25% to 35% of the sample. Sequencing used PBMCs or a T cell subset sorted from them (not recorded which). The receptors shown here come from an adult woman who had mild COVID-19 (a few samples of this study predate the infection). The sample titles of this study are shuffled in the database, so cell type and time point are left out; the donor was told from shared clones.

This clonotype was counted between two and nine times. CDR3 loop: CASSPRDGWDQPQHF. The CDR3 coding sequence is TGTGCCAGCAGTCCCCGGGACGGTTGGGATCAGCCCCAGCATTTT. This rearrangement joins TRBV6-5 to TRBJ1-5, with D perhaps TRBD1 (5 bases). Germline CDR1 reads MNHEY; CDR2 reads SVGAGI. V shed 5 bases and J shed 5 bases, with 16 bases lying between them. The CDR3 consists of 15 residues.

This rearrangement joins TRBV13 to TRBJ2-1; the D call may be TRBD1 or TRBD2 (6 bases each). Trimming removed 5 bases from V and 5 bases from J, with 19 bases in between. The CDR3 has 16 amino acids. In germline, CDR1 is PRHDT, CDR2 FYEKMQ (reference sequence). CDR3 amino acids: CASSPRGALWNNEQFF. The CDR3 DNA reads as TGTGCCAGCAGCCCGAGGGGGGCCCTCTGGAACAATGAGCAGTTCTTC.

This clonotype was detected a few times. CDR3 sequence reads: CSVELGLKETQYF. For the CDR3, the DNA is TGCAGCGTTGAATTGGGACTCAAAGAGACCCAGTACTTC. This chain uses TRBV29-1 with TRBJ2-5, with a weak D call TRBD2 (6 bases). The CDR3 consists of 13 residues. In germline, CDR1 is SQVTM, CDR2 ANQGSEA. Between the trimmed V and J ends, which lost 2 bases and 3 bases, there was a span of 10 bases.

The table lists this clonotype with a few counts. This rearrangement joins TRBV29-1 to TRBJ2-7; weak D call: TRBD1 (5 bases). Trimming removed 6 bases at V and 3 bases at J, with 15 bases between. This CDR3 has 13 residues. Germline V gene sequence: CDR1 SQVTM, CDR2 ANQGSEA. The CDR3 here is CSVGEDSHYEQYF. As DNA, the CDR3 is TGCAGCGTGGGCGAAGACAGCCACTACGAGCAGTACTTC.

The chain recombines TRBV12-3 or TRBV12-4 with TRBJ2-7; tentative D call: TRBD1 (5 bases). The CDR3 totals 14 residues. Trimming cost V 6 bases and J 0 bases, with 12 bases left between them. This CDR3 reads CASSQGWSSYEQYF. The CDR3 DNA reads TGTGCCAGCAGCCAGGGATGGAGCTCCTACGAGCAGTACTTC.

The chain is built from TRBV20-1 and TRBJ2-1; D gene ambiguous. The germline V gene encodes CDR1 DFQATT and CDR2 SNEGSKA (reference sequence). The CDR3 has 12 amino acids. V was shortened by 6 bases and J by 2 bases, with 8 bases between the two germline ends. CDR3 in DNA: TGCAGTGCCATTGGACCCTACAATGAGCAGTTCTTC. Translated: CSAIGPYNEQFF.

This clonotype was seen a handful of times. The chain combines TRBV2 with TRBJ2-3; D gene ambiguous. CDR3 length: 13 residues. Germline V lookup: CDR1 SNHLY, CDR2 FYNNEI. V lost 10 bases and J 3 bases, leaving 14 bases between the germline ends. This CDR3 is CATGESWTDTQYF. The CDR3 DNA sequence: TGTGCCACCGGCGAGAGTTGGACAGATACGCAGTATTTT.

The sample holds many counts of this clonotype. The chain is built from TRBV15 and TRBJ2-7; D is tentatively TRBD1 or TRBD2 (5 bases each). The CDR3 is made up of 14 amino acids. Trimming left V 1 base short and J 3 bases short, with 10 bases between. Per germline, CDR1 LNHNV and CDR2 YYDKDF (reference sequence). The CDR3 nucleotides read TGTGCCACCAGCAGAGGACGGGACCGCTACGAGCAGTACTTC. Translated: CATSRGRDRYEQYF.

The genes are TRBV5-1 and TRBJ2-1; no definite D call. The CDR3 runs to 13 residues. V lost 6 bases and J lost 0, with 7 bases in between. The germline V gene has CDR1 SGHRS and CDR2 YFSETQ. The CDR3 loop is CASTGLSYNEQFF. The CDR3 nucleotides are TGCGCCAGCACAGGCCTCTCCTACAATGAGCAGTTCTTC.

This clonotype has just a few counts. CDR3 amino acids: CASSYPWLSRANTGELFF. In DNA form, the CDR3 reads TGTGCCAGCAGTTACCCTTGGCTTTCCCGGGCGAACACCGGGGAGCTGTTTTTT. This sequence joins TRBV6-2 or TRBV6-3 and TRBJ2-2; D call uncertain. Germline loops: CDR1 MNHEY, CDR2 SVGEGT. The V gene lost 2 bases and the J gene lost 0 bases, with 16 bases spanning the gap. The length of the CDR3 is 18 residues.

This chain joins TRBV3-1 and TRBJ2-1; D is tentatively TRBD1 or TRBD2 (5 bases each). CDR1 and CDR2 from the germline V gene are LGHDT and YNNKEL (reference sequence). The ends were cut back, 4 bases at V and 8 bases at J, with 30 bases in the middle. This CDR3 has 19 residues. The CDR3 sequence: CASSLGKVEGLTANDEQFF. The DNA for the CDR3 is TGTGCCAGCAGCCTCGGGAAGGTAGAGGGTTTGACAGCGAACGATGAGCAGTTCTTC.

This clonotype was observed a few times. V gene TRBV7-9 combines with J gene TRBJ2-5; no clear D gene. In germline, CDR1 is SEHNR, CDR2 FQNEAQ (reference sequence). CDR3 length equals 13 residues. Between the trimmed V and J ends, which lost 6 bases and 3 bases, there was a span of 11 bases. The CDR3 sequence is CASSSDKKETQYF. DNA of the CDR3: TGTGCCAGCAGTTCCGACAAAAAAGAGACCCAGTACTTC.

The rearrangement links TRBV12-3 or TRBV12-4 to TRBJ2-1; 7 bases match TRBD1. V lost 6 bases, J lost 9 bases, and 14 bases stayed unmatched. The CDR3 loop spans 15 amino acids. The CDR3 region is CASRTGTAFYGEQFF. In nucleotides, the CDR3 is TGTGCCAGCAGAACCGGGACAGCCTTTTATGGTGAGCAGTTCTTC.

This clonotype was seen only a few times. The chain recombines TRBV4-1 with TRBJ2-1; 7 bases align to TRBD1. This CDR3 is 17 amino acids long. CDR1 MGHRA and CDR2 YSYEKL come from the germline V gene. The trim removed 0 bases at V and 9 bases at J, leaving 14 bases unmatched. This CDR3 is CASSQDESRDSLREQFF. The DNA of the CDR3 is TGCGCCAGCAGCCAAGATGAGAGCCGGGACAGTCTTCGTGAGCAGTTCTTC.

This clonotype has a handful of counts. The chain employs TRBV7-9 and TRBJ1-5; 11 bases align to TRBD1. V lost 5 bases, J lost 0 bases, and 3 bases stayed unmatched. The CDR3 contains 16 residues. CDR1 SEHNR and CDR2 FQNEAQ come from the germline V gene (reference sequence). In DNA form, the CDR3 reads TGTGCCAGCAGCATCGGGACAGGGGGTAGCAATCAGCCCCAGCATTTT. It yields the protein CASSIGTGGSNQPQHF.

The rearrangement uses TRBV14 and TRBJ1-1; 7 bases are a match to TRBD1. V lost 3 bases, J lost 5 bases, and 6 bases stayed unmatched. This CDR3 contains 14 residues. Germline V gives CDR1 SGHDN, CDR2 FVKESK. CDR3 loop: CASSHRQGVTEAFF. The CDR3 nucleotides are TGTGCCAGCAGCCATCGACAGGGTGTAACTGAAGCTTTCTTT.

The rearrangement uses TRBV6-5 and TRBJ1-1; D possibly corresponds to TRBD1 (6 bases). With 5 bases removed from V and 4 bases from J, the gap between germline ends came to 14 bases. The CDR3 totals 14 residues. In germline, CDR1 is MNHEY, CDR2 SVGAGI. The CDR3 DNA is TGTGCCAGCAGTGAGGGGGGCTTGAGCACTGAAGCTTTCTTT. As protein: CASSEGGLSTEAFF.